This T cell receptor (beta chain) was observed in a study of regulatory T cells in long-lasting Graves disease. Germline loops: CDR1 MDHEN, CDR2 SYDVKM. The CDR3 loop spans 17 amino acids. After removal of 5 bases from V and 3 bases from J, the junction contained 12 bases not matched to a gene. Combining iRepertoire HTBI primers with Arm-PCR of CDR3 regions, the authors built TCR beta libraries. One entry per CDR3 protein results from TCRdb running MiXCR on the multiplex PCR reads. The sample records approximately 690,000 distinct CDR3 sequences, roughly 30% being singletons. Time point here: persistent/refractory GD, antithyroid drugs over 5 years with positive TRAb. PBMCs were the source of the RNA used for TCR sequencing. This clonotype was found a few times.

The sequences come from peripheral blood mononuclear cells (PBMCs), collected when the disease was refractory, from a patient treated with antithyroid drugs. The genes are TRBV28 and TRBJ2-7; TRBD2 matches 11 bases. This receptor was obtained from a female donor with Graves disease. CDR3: CASSPGTSGGIFYEQYF. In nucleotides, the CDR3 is TGTGCCAGCAGTCCCGGGACTAGCGGAGGAATCTTCTACGAGCAGTACTTC. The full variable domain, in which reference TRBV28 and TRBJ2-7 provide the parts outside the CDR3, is DVKVTQSSRYLVKRTGEKVFLECVQDMDHENMFWYRQDPGLGLRLIYFSYDVKMKEKGDIPEGYSVSREKKERFSLILESASTNQTSMYLCASSPGTSGGIFYEQYFGPGTRLTVT.